This T cell receptor (beta chain) was captured by sequencing in a study of T-cell memory formation after mild COVID-19. TCRdb reprocessed the 5' RACE reads with MiXCR, giving one entry per CDR3 protein. The sample lists around 300,000 distinct CDR3 sequences, under 20% occurring once. The V segment lost 5 bases and the J segment 4 bases; nucleotides outside the gene matches: 6. Germline loops: CDR1 DFQATT, CDR2 SNEGSKA (reference sequence). The CDR3 is 14 amino acids. A few counts support this clonotype. The chain is built from TRBV20-1 and TRBJ1-1; TRBD1 aligns across 11 bases. The sequenced sample was PBMCs or a T cell subset sorted from them (not recorded which). The clonotype was recovered from a man in his late teens or twenties who had mild COVID-19 (a few samples of this study predate the infection). Cell type and time point are not known. The chain's CDR3 is CSAEAGTGGTEAFF. CDR3 sequence (DNA): TGCAGTGCTGAGGCCGGGACAGGGGGCACTGAAGCTTTCTTT.